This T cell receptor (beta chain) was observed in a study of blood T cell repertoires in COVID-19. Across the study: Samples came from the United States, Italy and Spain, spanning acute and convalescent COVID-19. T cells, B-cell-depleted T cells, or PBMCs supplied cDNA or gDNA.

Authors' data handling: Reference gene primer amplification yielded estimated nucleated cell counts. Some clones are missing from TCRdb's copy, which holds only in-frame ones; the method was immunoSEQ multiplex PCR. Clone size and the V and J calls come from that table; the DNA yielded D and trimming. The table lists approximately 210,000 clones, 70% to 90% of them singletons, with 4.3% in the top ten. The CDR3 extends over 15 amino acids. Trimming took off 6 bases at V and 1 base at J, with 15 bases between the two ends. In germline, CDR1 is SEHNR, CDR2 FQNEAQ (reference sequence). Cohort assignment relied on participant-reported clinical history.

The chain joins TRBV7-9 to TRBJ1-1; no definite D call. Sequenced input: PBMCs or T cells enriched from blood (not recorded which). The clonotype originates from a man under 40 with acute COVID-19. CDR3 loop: CASSNLQNPNTEAFF. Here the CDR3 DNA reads TGTGCCAGCAGTAACCTCCAGAACCCGAACACTGAAGCTTTCTTT.